This T cell receptor (beta chain) was recorded in a study of radiation and T cells in renal cell carcinoma. Study-level information: Nephrectomy followed 15 Gy stereotactic body radiation by 4 weeks.

In regard to this clone: What it binds is not known.

The sample's time point: blood 2 weeks post-SBRT. Stated treatment: 15 Gy SBRT to primary tumor, nephrectomy 4 weeks later. Radiation-treated patients gave blood at baseline, week 2 and week 4. The patient's renal cell carcinoma had clear cell pathology. General study findings and limits: Without pretreatment biopsies, baseline tumor clonotype presence was undetermined.

Using immunoSEQ multiplex PCR, the repertoire was profiled, and TCRdb retains in-frame clones only, with some absent. The profile shows about 150,000 clones, about 91% of them singletons. The sample here was blood, taken from a patient whose treatment included radiotherapy and nephrectomy. The origin of this receptor is a woman between 50 and 59 years old with renal cell carcinoma.

The CDR3 DNA reads TGCGCCGGAACTAGACAGGGAGGTAAGGGTGGTGAGCAGTTCTTC. Translating gives CAGTRQGGKGGEQFF. The rearrangement uses TRBV5-1 and TRBJ2-1; D is perhaps TRBD1 (7 bases). V was shortened by 10 bases and J by 9 bases, with 26 bases between the two germline ends. CDR3 size: 15 residues. Germline CDR1 is SGHRS and CDR2 is YFSETQ.